The rows below give T cell receptor beta chains drawn from one sample of a study of graft-versus-host responses after intestinal transplantation. TCRdb's table, derived via immunoSEQ multiplex PCR, lists solely in-frame clones and lacks some. The data contain more than 9,000 clones, about 93% of them singletons. The material was PBMCs, obtained 109 days after intestinal transplant. All receptors derive from a human patient who received an intestinal transplant, so some T cells may come from the graft donor. Each CDR3 is given with its conserved first and last residue. D genes are given only for firm matches. Size tells how often a clone was seen (once, few, many) or the class of an expanded clone, and some rows leave it out.

D: NA; size: NA; V: TRBV6-1; J: TRBJ2-3; DNA: TGTGCCAGCACCAGGGACACAGATACGCAGTATTTT; CDR3: CASTRDTDTQYF
D: TRBD2; size: NA; V: TRBV28; J: TRBJ2-7; DNA: TGTGCCAGCAGTTTACATACTAGCGGACCTTCCTACGAGCAGTACTTC; CDR3: CASSLHTSGPSYEQYF
D: NA; size: NA; V: TRBV18; J: TRBJ2-5; DNA: TGTGCCAGCTCACCACGGGACACCGGAGAGACCCAGTACTTC; CDR3: CASSPRDTGETQYF
D: TRBD2; size: NA; V: TRBV5-1; J: TRBJ2-3; DNA: TGCGCCAGCAGCTCGACTGGGAGCGGGAGGTATACAGATACGCAGTATTTT; CDR3: CASSSTGSGRYTDTQYF
D: NA; size: NA; V: TRBV11-2; J: TRBJ1-2; DNA: TGTGCCAGCAGCTTAGGGGGCTATGGCTACACCTTC; CDR3: CASSLGGYGYTF
D: NA; size: NA; V: TRBV4-1; J: TRBJ2-7; DNA: TGCGCCAGCAGCCAAGAGGGCTATCTAGTGAACTACGAGCAGTACTTC; CDR3: CASSQEGYLVNYEQYF
D: TRBD1; size: NA; V: TRBV4-1; J: TRBJ1-2; DNA: TGCGCCAGCAGCCAAGCTGTGGGACAGCGGAACTATGGCTACACCTTC; CDR3: CASSQAVGQRNYGYTF
D: NA; size: NA; V: TRBV18; J: TRBJ2-1; DNA: TGTGCCAGCTCACCCCGGCACGGACTTAGCTCCTACAATGAGCAGTTCTTC; CDR3: CASSPRHGLSSYNEQFF
D: TRBD1; size: once; V: TRBV19; J: TRBJ1-2; DNA: TGTGCCAGTAGTATGACAGGGGTTCGGAATGGCTACACCTTC; CDR3: CASSMTGVRNGYTF
D: NA; size: NA; V: TRBV28; J: TRBJ2-1; DNA: TGTGCCAGCAGTCCGAGCAGGGAGGACAATGAGCAGTTCTTC; CDR3: CASSPSREDNEQFF
D: NA; size: once; V: TRBV5-1; J: TRBJ2-7; DNA: TGCGCCAGCAGCTTGACCCAGGGGCGTTCCTACGAGCAGTACTTC; CDR3: CASSLTQGRSYEQYF
D: NA; size: NA; V: TRBV6-1; J: TRBJ1-1; DNA: TGTGCCAGCAGTGAAGACAGGGAGGTCACTGAAGCTTTCTTT; CDR3: CASSEDREVTEAFF
D: NA; size: once; V: TRBV27; J: TRBJ2-7; DNA: TGTGCCAGCACCAACCCAGGGGACCCCACCTACGAGCAGTACTTC; CDR3: CASTNPGDPTYEQYF
D: NA; size: NA; V: TRBV29-1; J: TRBJ2-1; DNA: TGCAGCGTTGAGGGCCAGGGGTATGAGCAGTTCTTC; CDR3: CSVEGQGYEQFF
D: NA; size: once; V: TRBV4-2; J: TRBJ1-1; DNA: TGTGCCAGCAGCCAAGAAAATTTTGGATACGCTGAAGCTTTCTTT; CDR3: CASSQENFGYAEAFF
D: TRBD2; size: NA; V: TRBV2; J: TRBJ2-1; DNA: TGTGCCAGCAGTCCCCTTTTAGCGGGAGGGTCCTACAATGAGCAGTTCTTC; CDR3: CASSPLLAGGSYNEQFF
D: NA; size: few; V: TRBV28; J: TRBJ2-2; DNA: TGTGCCAGCAGTTCTAGCTGGGACACCGGGGAGCTGTTTTTT; CDR3: CASSSSWDTGELFF
D: NA; size: NA; V: TRBV25-1; J: TRBJ1-5; DNA: TGTGCCAGCAGTGGACAGTTCAATCAGCCCCAGCATTTT; CDR3: CASSGQFNQPQHF
D: TRBD2; size: NA; V: TRBV9; J: TRBJ2-1; DNA: TGTGCCAGCAGCGCGAAAGAGGGACTAGCGGGACAGAGCTCCTACAATGAGCAGTTCTTC; CDR3: CASSAKEGLAGQSSYNEQFF
D: TRBD2; size: NA; V: TRBV29-1; J: TRBJ2-6; DNA: TGCAGCGTTGACGGACTAGCGGGCTCTGGGGCCAACGTCCTGACTTTC; CDR3: CSVDGLAGSGANVLTF
D: NA; size: NA; V: TRBV11-2; J: TRBJ2-5; DNA: TGTGCCAGCAGCTTAGATAGCGCGCTGATCCAAGAGACCCAGTACTTC; CDR3: CASSLDSALIQETQYF
D: TRBD1; size: NA; V: TRBV28; J: TRBJ1-1; DNA: TGTGCCAGCAGTTTTGGGACAGCTTTGAACACTGAAGCTTTCTTT; CDR3: CASSFGTALNTEAFF
D: TRBD1; size: NA; V: TRBV7-9; J: TRBJ2-1; DNA: TGTGCCAGCGCCTCTTCCCGACAGGGAAGGGATGAGCAGTTCTTC; CDR3: CASASSRQGRDEQFF
D: TRBD1; size: NA; V: TRBV7-9; J: TRBJ1-2; DNA: TGTGCCAGCAGTCCCTACCGGGACAGCTATGGCTACACCTTC; CDR3: CASSPYRDSYGYTF
D: TRBD1; size: once; V: TRBV5-4; J: TRBJ1-2; DNA: TGTGCCAGCAGCTCCACAGGGGGCTCGGTCTATGGCTACACCTTC; CDR3: CASSSTGGSVYGYTF
D: TRBD2; size: NA; V: TRBV28; J: TRBJ2-1; DNA: TGTGCCAGCAGCCTGGGACTAGCGGGAGAAAACTACAATGAGCAGTTCTTC; CDR3: CASSLGLAGENYNEQFF
D: TRBD2; size: NA; V: TRBV28; J: TRBJ2-1; DNA: TGTGCCAGCAGTTCCGGACTAGCGGGGATTAATGAGCAGTTCTTC; CDR3: CASSSGLAGINEQFF
D: NA; size: once; V: TRBV28; J: TRBJ2-7; DNA: TGTGCCAGCACGGCAGGGAGGTACGAGCAGTACTTC; CDR3: CASTAGRYEQYF